The 25 T cell receptor beta chains below come from one sample, sequenced in a study of T-cell memory formation after mild COVID-19. Each CDR3 protein is one row after TCRdb ran MiXCR on the 5' RACE reads. This table holds under 400,000 distinct CDR3 sequences, about 21% found once. The sample consisted of PBMCs or a T cell subset sorted from them (not recorded which). These receptors were collected from an adult woman who had mild COVID-19 (a few samples of this study predate the infection). Cell type and time point are not known.

The rearrangement joins TRBV7-2 to TRBJ2-1; D is undetermined. The CDR3 length is 12 residues. The germline CDR1 and CDR2 sequences are SGHTA and FQGNSA. The ends were cut back, 10 bases at V and 7 bases at J, with 14 bases in the middle. The CDR3 coding sequence is TGTGCCATCGTCATCCTAGGTAATGAGCAGTTCTTC. Translation gives CAIVILGNEQFF. Supplemented by reference TRBV7-2 and TRBJ2-1, the full variable domain reads GAGVSQSPSNKVTEKGKDVELRCDPISGHTALYWYRQSLGQGLEFLIYFQGNSAPDKSGLPSDRFSAERTGGSVSTLTIQRTQQEDSAVYLCAIVILGNEQFFGPGTRLTVL.

This clonotype was seen a handful of times. CDR3 protein: CASSYSKGPADTQYF. DNA of the CDR3: TGTGCCAGCAGTTACTCGAAAGGGCCGGCAGATACGCAGTATTTT. The J gene is TRBJ2-3, the V gene TRBV6-5; D not certain. This CDR3 has 15 residues. Germline CDR1 reads MNHEY; CDR2 reads SVGAGI. V shed 0 bases and J shed 4 bases, with 11 bases lying between them.

This clonotype was recorded many times. V usage is TRBV12-3 or TRBV12-4 and J usage is TRBJ2-7; possible D gene TRBD1, 7 bases. The CDR3 runs 14 residues. The V end lost 2 bases, the J end lost 3 bases, and 11 bases lay between the germline ends. The CDR3 sequence: CASSLSRGVYEQYF. CDR3 nucleotide sequence: TGTGCCAGCAGTTTATCCAGGGGGGTCTACGAGCAGTACTTC.

V is TRBV7-8 and J is TRBJ1-2; D ambiguous. The germline V and J ends were trimmed by 7 bases and 0 bases, with 15 bases remaining between them. Germline V CDR1 and CDR2: SGHVS, FQNEAQ. This CDR3 has 15 residues. The CDR3 bases are TGTGCCAGCACCCCTTACTCTCAACCTAACTATGGCTACACCTTC. Translation: CASTPYSQPNYGYTF. Complete variable domain (other parts from reference TRBV7-8 and TRBJ1-2): GAGVSQSPRYKVAKRGQDVALRCDPISGHVSLFWYQQALGQGPEFLTYFQNEAQLDKSGLPSDRFFAERPEGSVSTLKIQRTQQEDSAVYLCASTPYSQPNYGYTFGSGTRLTVV.

This clonotype was observed a handful of times. The chain combines TRBV6-1 with TRBJ2-6, with TRBD1 matching 11 bases. Looked up from germline, CDR1 is MNHNS and CDR2 is SASEGT. The CDR3 runs to 18 residues. With 2 bases clipped from V and 0 bases from J, the junction kept 3 bases outside the gene matches. The CDR3 is CASSEWTGGSSGANVLTF. Here the CDR3 DNA reads TGTGCCAGCAGTGAATGGACAGGGGGCAGCTCTGGGGCCAACGTCCTGACTTTC.

CDR3: CAISMGRGGDEQYF. DNA for the CDR3: TGTGCCATCAGCATGGGACGGGGGGGCGACGAGCAGTACTTC. This chain connects TRBV10-3 to TRBJ2-7; 8 nucleotides agree with TRBD2. Germline V gives CDR1 ENHRY, CDR2 SYGVKD. V lost 6 bases and J lost 5; bases outside the gene matches: 9. The CDR3 is 14 amino acids.

This clonotype has more than one count but fewer than ten. The chain recombines TRBV10-3 with TRBJ2-3; 9 bases are shared with TRBD1. The germline V gene encodes CDR1 ENHRY and CDR2 SYGVKD. Trimming at V came to 2 bases and at J to 0 bases, leaving 3 bases not matched to a gene. CDR3 size: 16 residues. CDR3 in DNA: TGTGCCATCAGTGAGATGGACAGGGGCAGCACAGATACGCAGTATTTT. It translates to CAISEMDRGSTDTQYF.

This chain uses TRBV20-1 with TRBJ2-1; 12 bases line up with TRBD2. The length of the CDR3 is 14 residues. CDR1 DFQATT and CDR2 SNEGSKA come from the germline V gene (reference sequence). The trim removed 4 bases at V and 8 bases at J, leaving 6 bases unmatched. The CDR3 nucleotides read TGCAGTGCTACGACTAGCGGGAGTCGTCATGAGCAGTTCTTC. Translated: CSATTSGSRHEQFF.

This clonotype was counted a few times. The CDR3: CASRGNLGNTEAFF. As DNA, the CDR3 is TGTGCCAGCAGGGGGAATCTAGGGAACACTGAAGCTTTCTTT. The J gene is TRBJ1-1, the V gene TRBV6-2 or TRBV6-3; D call uncertain. The CDR3 spans 14 residues. Per the germline V gene, CDR1 is MNHEY and CDR2 is SVGEGT. The V end was cut by 6 bases, the J end by 1 base, with 12 bases between.

This clonotype showed up just a few times. The chain has TRBV7-2 and TRBJ2-2; 8 nucleotides align to TRBD2. CDR3 length: 16 residues. V gave up 5 bases and J gave up 7 bases; unmatched junction bases: 12. Germline CDR1 reads SGHTA; CDR2 reads FQGNSA. The DNA of the CDR3 is TGTGCCAGCAGCCCCACCCGGGGGGGCCTGGGCGGGGAGCTGTTTTTT. Translated, it gives CASSPTRGGLGGELFF.

CDR3 sequence (DNA): TGTGCCAGCAGCCCCAGCGGACAGGCGAACACCGGGGAGCTGTTTTTT. It encodes CASSPSGQANTGELFF. This chain joins TRBV9 and TRBJ2-2, with 7 bases identical to TRBD1. The CDR3 has 16 residues. V lost 4 bases and J lost 0; bases outside the gene matches: 6. The germline V gene encodes CDR1 SGDLS and CDR2 YYNGEE.

This clonotype was seen many times. The chain links TRBV10-3 to TRBJ2-7; a possible D gene is TRBD1 (6 bases). The CDR3 contains 13 residues. V lost 9 bases and J 5 bases, leaving 17 bases between the germline ends. Per the germline V gene, CDR1 is ENHRY and CDR2 is SYGVKD. CDR3 in DNA: TGTGCCATAAAACAGGGCCCAGGGGACGAGCAGTACTTC. As protein: CAIKQGPGDEQYF.

The rearrangement joins TRBV5-1 to TRBJ1-1; tentatively, D is TRBD1 (6 bases). V dropped 4 bases and J dropped 7 bases, with 17 bases sitting between them. The germline CDR1 and CDR2 sequences are SGHRS and YFSETQ. The CDR3 has 14 amino acids. The CDR3 DNA is TGCGCCAGCAGCCAGACAGGCCCCAGGAATGAAGCTTTCTTT. Protein product: CASSQTGPRNEAFF. The full variable domain, in which reference TRBV5-1 and TRBJ1-1 provide the parts outside the CDR3, is KAGVTQTPRYLIKTRGQQVTLSCSPISGHRSVSWYQQTPGQGLQFLFEYFSETQRNKGNFPGRFSGRQFSNSRSEMNVSTLELGDSALYLCASSQTGPRNEAFFGQGTRLTVV.

This chain uses TRBV7-9 with TRBJ1-4; possibly TRBD1 for D (5 bases). Germline V gene lookup returns CDR1 SEHNR and CDR2 FQNEAQ (reference sequence). The CDR3 covers 13 residues. V lost 5 bases to trimming and J lost 5 bases, with 9 bases between them. The CDR3 region has the DNA TGTGCCAGCAGCCGGGGACCCAATGAAAAACTGTTTTTT. Translated, it gives CASSRGPNEKLFF.

The table lists this clonotype with a few counts. The CDR3 loop is CSGGREITSPQETQYF. The CDR3 nucleotides read TGCAGCGGGGGGAGGGAGATTACTAGTCCCCAAGAGACCCAGTACTTC. The chain has TRBV29-1 and TRBJ2-5; 7 nucleotides match TRBD2. V dropped 7 bases and J dropped 1; count of bases not matched to a gene: 15. This CDR3 has 16 residues. Germline values: CDR1 SQVTM, CDR2 ANQGSEA.

The table lists this clonotype with many counts. The chain uses TRBV7-9 and TRBJ1-2; no definite D call. Germline-derived CDR1 and CDR2 are SEHNR and FQNEAQ (reference sequence). Trimming stripped 4 bases from V and 3 bases from J, with 6 bases between. The CDR3 is made up of 12 amino acids. The CDR3 bases are TGTGCCAGCAGCTCGTCGGACTATGGCTACACCTTC. Protein sequence: CASSSSDYGYTF.

This clonotype appeared many times. The rearrangement links TRBV20-1 to TRBJ1-2, with D possibly TRBD1 on 5 matching bases. Germline values: CDR1 DFQATT, CDR2 SNEGSKA (reference sequence). The CDR3 consists of 13 residues. V lost 0 bases, J lost 3 bases, and 8 bases lay in between. CDR3 in amino acids: CSARDRGYYGYTF. In nucleotides, the CDR3 is TGCAGTGCTAGAGATAGGGGCTACTATGGCTACACCTTC.

This clonotype has at least ten counts. The CDR3 coding sequence is TGCAGTGCAGGACTAGCGGGGAGAGAGACCCAGTACTTC. Protein sequence: CSAGLAGRETQYF. The chain joins TRBV20-1 to TRBJ2-5; 12 nucleotides match TRBD2. Germline values: CDR1 DFQATT, CDR2 SNEGSKA (reference sequence). The V and J ends lost 6 bases and 4 bases, in that order; junction bases with no gene match: 3. The CDR3 is 13 residues long.

This chain joins TRBV5-1 and TRBJ2-3; D unresolved. From germline, CDR1 is SGHRS and CDR2 YFSETQ. This CDR3 spans 12 amino acids. Between the trimmed V and J ends, which lost 4 bases and 5 bases, there was a span of 8 bases. CDR3 residues: CASSDTIDTQYF. For the CDR3, the DNA is TGCGCCAGCAGCGATACGATAGATACGCAGTATTTT.

This clonotype was detected a few times. DNA for the CDR3: TGTGCCAGCAGTTTTCTCTTCGCGGGAGTTAATGAGCAGTTCTTC. Translating gives CASSFLFAGVNEQFF. The V and J genes are TRBV27 and TRBJ2-1, with 7 bases identical to TRBD2. V dropped 3 bases and J dropped 7; count of bases not matched to a gene: 9. Germline lookup yields CDR1 MNHEY and CDR2 SMNVEV (reference sequence). CDR3 length equals 15 residues.

This clonotype was observed a few times. The genes are TRBV29-1 and TRBJ2-5, with D unclear. This CDR3 is 11 amino acids long. Looked up from germline, CDR1 is SQVTM and CDR2 is ANQGSEA. V gave up 6 bases and J gave up 5 bases, with 10 bases separating them. The CDR3, as DNA: TGCAGCGTCCGTATAAGGGAGACCCAGTACTTC. This sequence encodes CSVRIRETQYF.

This clonotype was observed a few times. The rearrangement links TRBV7-3 to TRBJ2-1, with 10 bases lining up with TRBD2. J was trimmed by 10 bases and V by 5 bases; bases with no gene match: 17. Germline V lookup: CDR1 SGHTA, CDR2 FQGTGA. The CDR3 is 17 residues long. CDR3 in amino acids: CASSASRASGRGREQFF. In DNA form, the CDR3 reads TGTGCCAGCAGCGCATCCCGGGCTAGCGGGAGAGGGAGGGAGCAGTTCTTC.

Many counts were recorded for this clonotype. The chain has TRBV4-1 and TRBJ2-1, with TRBD2 matching 8 bases. The CDR3 extends over 15 amino acids. CDR1 and CDR2 from the germline V gene are MGHRA and YSYEKL. Losses at the gene ends were 1 base for V and 11 bases for J; bases not matched to a gene: 10. The CDR3 loop reads CASSQATAGGRKQFF. As DNA, the CDR3 is TGCGCCAGCAGCCAAGCGACGGCGGGAGGCAGGAAGCAGTTCTTC.

There are a few counts of this clonotype. The V gene is TRBV12-3 or TRBV12-4, the J gene TRBJ1-4; tentative D call: TRBD1 (5 bases). The ends were cut back, 7 bases at V and 8 bases at J, with 14 bases in the middle. The CDR3 has 13 amino acids. The CDR3 DNA follows: TGTGCCAGCAAAGGGAGGGGTAGAGAAAAACTGTTTTTT. Amino acid sequence: CASKGRGREKLFF.

This clonotype has a count of ten or more. The J gene is TRBJ2-1, the V gene TRBV5-1; 8 bases are a match to TRBD1. CDR3 size: 15 residues. Losses at the gene ends were 4 bases for V and 3 bases for J; bases not matched to a gene: 6. The germline V gene encodes CDR1 SGHRS and CDR2 YFSETQ. CDR3 region: CASSPRQGSYNEQFF. DNA of the CDR3: TGCGCCAGCAGCCCCCGACAGGGGAGCTACAATGAGCAGTTCTTC.